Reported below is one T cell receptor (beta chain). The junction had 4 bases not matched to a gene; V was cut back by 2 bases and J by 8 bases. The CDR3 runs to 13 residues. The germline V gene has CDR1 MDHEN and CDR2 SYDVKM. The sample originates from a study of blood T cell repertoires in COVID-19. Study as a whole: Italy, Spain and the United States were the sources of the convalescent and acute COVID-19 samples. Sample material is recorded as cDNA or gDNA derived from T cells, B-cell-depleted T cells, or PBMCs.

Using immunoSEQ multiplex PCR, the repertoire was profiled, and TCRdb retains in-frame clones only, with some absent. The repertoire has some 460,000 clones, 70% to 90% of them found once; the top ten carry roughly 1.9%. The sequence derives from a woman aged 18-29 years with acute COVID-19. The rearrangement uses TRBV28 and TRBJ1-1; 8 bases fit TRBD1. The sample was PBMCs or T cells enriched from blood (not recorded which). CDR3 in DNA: TGTGCCAGCAGTTTAGGGCCAGGGGGCGAAGCTTTCTTT. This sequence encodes CASSLGPGGEAFF.